A selection of T cell receptor beta chains follows, all from one sample in a study of T cells after yellow fever vaccination. TCRdb reprocessed the 5' RACE reads with MiXCR, giving one entry per CDR3 protein. The sample lists 450,000 to 550,000 distinct CDR3 sequences; approximately 21% were seen once. The material was PBMCs, obtained 15 days after the yellow fever booster vaccination. Every receptor here comes from a man aged 25 to 40 who received the YFV17D yellow fever vaccine. The CDR3 runs from the conserved cysteine through the conserved F or W. A D gene is named only where the DNA matches it firmly. Size tells how often a clone was seen (once, few, many) or the class of an expanded clone, and some rows leave it out.

d_gene: NA; j_gene: TRBJ2-7; v_gene: TRBV27; len: 13; abundance: NA; CDR3nt: TGTGCCAGCGGACCGACTAGCTCCTACGAGCAGTACTTC; CDR3aa: CASGPTSSYEQYF
d_gene: TRBD1; j_gene: TRBJ1-1; v_gene: TRBV29-1; len: 13; abundance: NA; CDR3nt: TGCAGCGTTATTAGGGACAGGGATTACCTAGCTTTCTTT; CDR3aa: CSVIRDRDYLAFF
d_gene: NA; j_gene: TRBJ2-7; v_gene: TRBV2; len: 16; abundance: NA; CDR3nt: TGTGCCAGCAGTGAAAGTGCCACAGGTTTAAGCCACGAGCAGTACTTC; CDR3aa: CASSESATGLSHEQYF
d_gene: NA; j_gene: TRBJ2-5; v_gene: TRBV7-9; len: 14; abundance: few; CDR3nt: TGTGCCAGCAGCTTATGGGGCCCTCAAGAGACCCAGTACTTC; CDR3aa: CASSLWGPQETQYF
d_gene: NA; j_gene: TRBJ2-7; v_gene: TRBV5-1; len: 14; abundance: few; CDR3nt: TGCGCCAGCAGCTATTTAGGGGGAACCTACGAGCAGTACTTC; CDR3aa: CASSYLGGTYEQYF
d_gene: NA; j_gene: TRBJ2-5; v_gene: TRBV6-1; len: 15; abundance: NA; CDR3nt: TGTGCCAGCAGTAAATCCAGGGTAGGGCAAGAGACCCAGTACTTC; CDR3aa: CASSKSRVGQETQYF
d_gene: TRBD2; j_gene: TRBJ2-7; v_gene: TRBV2; len: 16; abundance: NA; CDR3nt: TGTGCCAGCAGTGATATGGAAGGCGGGAGGGTCTACGAGCAGTACTTC; CDR3aa: CASSDMEGGRVYEQYF
d_gene: NA; j_gene: TRBJ2-7; v_gene: TRBV20-1; len: 13; abundance: few; CDR3nt: TGCGGGGGGAAGGGGCGGTACTCCTACGAGCAGTACTTC; CDR3aa: CGGKGRYSYEQYF
d_gene: NA; j_gene: TRBJ2-1; v_gene: TRBV20-1; len: 14; abundance: NA; CDR3nt: TGCAGTGCAAAGGGGGGGAGCTCCTACAATGAGCAGTTCTTC; CDR3aa: CSAKGGSSYNEQFF
d_gene: TRBD1; j_gene: TRBJ1-4; v_gene: TRBV3-1; len: 14; abundance: NA; CDR3nt: TGTGCCAGCAGCCAGGCGGGACAGCGTGAAAAACTGTTTTTT; CDR3aa: CASSQAGQREKLFF
d_gene: NA; j_gene: TRBJ2-3; v_gene: TRBV9; len: 15; abundance: NA; CDR3nt: TGTGCCAGCGGCGAAGGAGGCAGGTGGCCAGATACGCAGTATTTT; CDR3aa: CASGEGGRWPDTQYF
d_gene: TRBD2; j_gene: TRBJ2-3; v_gene: TRBV6-1; len: 15; abundance: NA; CDR3nt: TGTGCCAGCAGTGCAAGCGGGAGGAACACAGATACGCAGTATTTT; CDR3aa: CASSASGRNTDTQYF
d_gene: TRBD2; j_gene: TRBJ2-1; v_gene: TRBV9; len: 15; abundance: few; CDR3nt: TGTGCCAGCAGCGTAGGGAGGCTAGCGGGAGGTGAGCAGTTCTTC; CDR3aa: CASSVGRLAGGEQFF
d_gene: NA; j_gene: TRBJ2-4; v_gene: TRBV11-2; len: 14; abundance: NA; CDR3nt: TGTGCCAGCAGCTTTGACCCGGGACGGGACATTCAGTACTTC; CDR3aa: CASSFDPGRDIQYF
d_gene: TRBD2; j_gene: TRBJ2-2; v_gene: TRBV6-2/TRBV6-3; len: 20; abundance: NA; CDR3nt: TGTGCCAGCAGTTACCTACTAGCGGGAGGGCCCTACAAGAACACCGGGGAGCTGTTTTTT; CDR3aa: CASSYLLAGGPYKNTGELFF
d_gene: NA; j_gene: TRBJ2-5; v_gene: TRBV10-3; len: 16; abundance: NA; CDR3nt: TGTGCCATCAGTGACCCCGGGCGCGGATTTGGTGAGACCCAGTACTTC; CDR3aa: CAISDPGRGFGETQYF
d_gene: NA; j_gene: TRBJ2-7; v_gene: TRBV20-1; len: 14; abundance: NA; CDR3nt: TGCAGTGCTTTCCCTCCCGGGAGACTCAACGAGCAGTACTTC; CDR3aa: CSAFPPGRLNEQYF
d_gene: NA; j_gene: TRBJ2-1; v_gene: TRBV24-1; len: 13; abundance: few; CDR3nt: TGTGCCACCAGTGATTCGAGTGACAATGAGCAGTTCTTC; CDR3aa: CATSDSSDNEQFF
d_gene: NA; j_gene: TRBJ2-1; v_gene: TRBV9; len: 16; abundance: NA; CDR3nt: TGTGCCAGCAGCCTCACCCTGGGGAGCTCCTACAATGAGCAGTTCTTC; CDR3aa: CASSLTLGSSYNEQFF
d_gene: TRBD2; j_gene: TRBJ2-1; v_gene: TRBV30; len: 15; abundance: NA; CDR3nt: TGTGCCTCCCCCTCTAGCGGACCCTCCTACAATGAGCAGTTCTTC; CDR3aa: CASPSSGPSYNEQFF
d_gene: NA; j_gene: TRBJ2-3; v_gene: TRBV25-1; len: 15; abundance: NA; CDR3nt: TGTGCCAGCAGGGAGAACAGGGCGTTCGCCGATACGCAGTATTTT; CDR3aa: CASRENRAFADTQYF
d_gene: TRBD1; j_gene: TRBJ2-7; v_gene: TRBV20-1; len: 15; abundance: few; CDR3nt: TGCAGTGCTACGGGACTCGGGACAGGGTCCTACGAGCAGTACTTC; CDR3aa: CSATGLGTGSYEQYF
d_gene: NA; j_gene: TRBJ2-5; v_gene: TRBV19; len: 13; abundance: NA; CDR3nt: TGTGCCACCGGAGGACGGATCCAAGAGACCCAGTACTTC; CDR3aa: CATGGRIQETQYF
d_gene: NA; j_gene: TRBJ2-1; v_gene: TRBV7-2; len: 12; abundance: NA; CDR3nt: TGTGCCAGCAGCTTTCCGGCGATAGAGCAGTTCTTC; CDR3aa: CASSFPAIEQFF
d_gene: NA; j_gene: TRBJ2-2; v_gene: TRBV5-1; len: 18; abundance: few; CDR3nt: TGCGCCAGCAGCTCCTTGGGACCAGGGAGTAGGACCACCGGGGAGCTGTTTTTT; CDR3aa: CASSSLGPGSRTTGELFF
d_gene: TRBD2; j_gene: TRBJ2-1; v_gene: TRBV5-1; len: 12; abundance: few; CDR3nt: TGCGCCAGCAGCTCCTTTGGGGAGGGAGAGTTCTTC; CDR3aa: CASSSFGEGEFF
d_gene: NA; j_gene: TRBJ2-2; v_gene: TRBV15; len: 13; abundance: NA; CDR3nt: TGTGCCATCCGGACGGACAACACCGGGGAGCTGTTTTTT; CDR3aa: CAIRTDNTGELFF
d_gene: NA; j_gene: TRBJ2-7; v_gene: TRBV9; len: 14; abundance: NA; CDR3nt: TGTGCCAGCAGCTTGGTAGGGGAAGGCTACGAGCAGTACTTC; CDR3aa: CASSLVGEGYEQYF
d_gene: TRBD1; j_gene: TRBJ2-1; v_gene: TRBV7-9; len: 16; abundance: few; CDR3nt: TGTGCCAGCAGCAACAGGGGGGCGAGCTCCTACAATGAGCAGTTCTTC; CDR3aa: CASSNRGASSYNEQFF
d_gene: TRBD2; j_gene: TRBJ2-1; v_gene: TRBV6-5; len: 18; abundance: few; CDR3nt: TGTGCCAGCAGTTTCTCATCGGGGATGGCGGGAGGGCCCGATGAGCAGTTCTTC; CDR3aa: CASSFSSGMAGGPDEQFF
d_gene: NA; j_gene: TRBJ2-7; v_gene: TRBV3-1; len: 13; abundance: few; CDR3nt: TGTGCCAGCAGCCCCGACCTCTCCTACGAGCAGTACTTC; CDR3aa: CASSPDLSYEQYF
d_gene: TRBD2; j_gene: TRBJ2-3; v_gene: TRBV6-2/TRBV6-3; len: 17; abundance: NA; CDR3nt: TGTGCCAGCAGATCGGGACTAGCGGGAGTTGGGACAGATACGCAGTATTTT; CDR3aa: CASRSGLAGVGTDTQYF
d_gene: TRBD2; j_gene: TRBJ2-5; v_gene: TRBV2; len: 15; abundance: few; CDR3nt: TGTGCCAGCAGCGCTGGACTAGCGGGAATGGAGACCCAGTACTTC; CDR3aa: CASSAGLAGMETQYF
d_gene: NA; j_gene: TRBJ1-5; v_gene: TRBV10-3; len: 17; abundance: few; CDR3nt: TGTGCCATCAGTGGGCAGTGGTTCGATAATAGCAATCAGCCCCAGCATTTT; CDR3aa: CAISGQWFDNSNQPQHF
d_gene: NA; j_gene: TRBJ2-1; v_gene: TRBV29-1; len: 12; abundance: NA; CDR3nt: TGCAGCGTTGAAGAAATGGGTGGGCGGCAGTTCTTC; CDR3aa: CSVEEMGGRQFF
d_gene: NA; j_gene: TRBJ2-7; v_gene: TRBV2; len: 11; abundance: few; CDR3nt: TGTGCCAGCAGTGTATCGGTCGAGCAGTACTTC; CDR3aa: CASSVSVEQYF
d_gene: NA; j_gene: TRBJ2-5; v_gene: TRBV10-1; len: 15; abundance: NA; CDR3nt: TGCGCCAGCAGTGAGTCGGACGGGGGTTCAGAGACCCAGTACTTC; CDR3aa: CASSESDGGSETQYF
d_gene: TRBD1; j_gene: TRBJ1-2; v_gene: TRBV6-6; len: 13; abundance: NA; CDR3nt: TGTGCCAGTGAGACAGGGAAGGGCTATGGCTACACCTTC; CDR3aa: CASETGKGYGYTF
d_gene: NA; j_gene: TRBJ2-1; v_gene: TRBV11-2; len: 20; abundance: NA; CDR3nt: TGTGCCAGCAGCTTAGGACTCGGACCCGTCGGGGCTAGCCGACTCAATGAGCAGTTCTTC; CDR3aa: CASSLGLGPVGASRLNEQFF
d_gene: TRBD1; j_gene: TRBJ2-7; v_gene: TRBV20-1; len: 13; abundance: few; CDR3nt: TGCAGTGCTCCGGGGACAGGCGCCTACGAGCAGTACTTC; CDR3aa: CSAPGTGAYEQYF